This TCR beta chain is from a study of shared T cell receptors in the human thymus. CDR1 is KGHSH and CDR2 is LQKENI in the germline V gene. The CDR3 is 14 amino acids. Between the trimmed V and J ends, which lost 0 bases and 8 bases, there was a span of 13 bases. TCRdb's copy holds only in-frame clones and misses some; the assay was immunoSEQ multiplex PCR. Altogether 720,000 or so clones are present, roughly 85% being singletons, with the ten largest covering around 0.0094%. These data were also reused for a study on human thymus T cells. That paper adds: Having corrective surgery for congenital heart defects, healthy Finnish infants were the ones who donated. The source of the thymus tissue was resections taken during corrective heart surgery. Across thymic and blood repertoires, the usage of V and J genes appeared to be biased.

Sequencing input: thymocytes. This clonotype was obtained from a girl under three years old with a congenital heart defect. The rearrangement links TRBV18 to TRBJ1-2; D uncertain. The CDR3 spells CASSPPVSAGGYTF. CDR3 nucleotides: TGTGCCAGCTCACCACCCGTCTCAGCGGGCGGCTACACCTTC. Looking up the rest from reference TRBV18 and TRBJ1-2 gives the full variable domain: NAGVMQNPRHLVRRRGQEARLRCSPMKGHSHVYWYRQLPEEGLKFMVYLQKENIIDESGMPKERFSAEFPKEGPSILRIQQVVRGDSAAYFCASSPPVSAGGYTFGSGTRLTVV.